This T cell receptor (beta chain) came from a study of blood T cell repertoires in COVID-19. The CDR3 is 13 amino acids. Germline CDR1 MNHEY, CDR2 SMNVEV (reference sequence). V was clipped by 3 bases and J by 0 bases, with 5 bases between them. Generated by immunoSEQ multiplex PCR, the TCRdb table keeps only in-frame clones and is missing some. The sample contains nearly 350,000 clones, 90% to 95% of which appear only once. This receptor was taken from a woman under 30 who had recovered from COVID-19. The chain combines TRBV27 with TRBJ1-1; D ambiguous. Sequenced input: peripheral blood. The CDR3 DNA reads as TGTGCCAGCAGTTTTCAGGTGAACACTGAAGCTTTCTTT. Its protein is CASSFQVNTEAFF.